Listed here are 20 T cell receptor beta chains from one sample, sequenced in a study of T cell repertoires in cytomegalovirus infection. These receptors' antigens are unknown. TCRdb itself ran the reads through MiXCR, one entry per CDR3 protein. The sample includes 450,000 to 550,000 distinct CDR3 sequences, roughly 42% of them seen just once. The sample in question was cultured PBMCs, obtained from culture after CMV antigen stimulation. All receptors come from a human donor in good health (CMV status not recorded). Some clones in this sample may be carry-over from other donors' samples.

The chain employs TRBV12-3 or TRBV12-4 and TRBJ1-1; D call uncertain. V dropped 5 bases and J dropped 1 base, with 11 bases sitting between them. The CDR3 sequence is 14 residues long. This CDR3 is CASSRESGNTEAFF. CDR3 DNA sequence: TGTGCCAGCAGTCGGGAATCCGGGAACACTGAAGCTTTCTTT.

The chain recombines TRBV28 with TRBJ1-4; tentatively, D is TRBD1 (5 bases). V dropped 1 base and J dropped 6 bases, with 15 bases sitting between them. The CDR3 is 16 residues long. The germline V gene has CDR1 MDHEN and CDR2 SYDVKM. CDR3 coding DNA: TGTGCCAGCAGTTTATATGGTAGCAGGGCCGATGAAAAACTGTTTTTT. Its protein product is CASSLYGSRADEKLFF.

This clonotype has just one count. The chain is built from TRBV20-1 and TRBJ1-2; D is undetermined. Germline values: CDR1 DFQATT, CDR2 SNEGSKA (reference sequence). Trimming took 0 bases from V and 5 from J, leaving 13 bases between them. The CDR3 is 14 amino acids. The CDR3 DNA sequence: TGCAGTGCTAGAGATCGTAGGGCCGGATATGGCTACACCTTC. This encodes CSARDRRAGYGYTF.

The CDR3, as DNA: TGTGCCAGCAGTCCTACAGGGACTGGAAACATTCAGTACTTC. Protein product: CASSPTGTGNIQYF. The chain carries TRBV12-3 or TRBV12-4 and TRBJ2-4; possibly TRBD1 or TRBD2 for D (6 bases each). V was clipped by 5 bases and J by 6 bases, with 14 bases between them. The CDR3 covers 14 residues.

CDR3 sequence (DNA): TGTGCCAGCAGTTTGGGAATAGCGATCGCCCACGAGCAGTACTTC. Its protein product is CASSLGIAIAHEQYF. This chain links TRBV27 with TRBJ2-7; D possibly corresponds to TRBD2 (5 bases). This CDR3 has 15 residues. Trimming took off 3 bases at V and 5 bases at J, with 17 bases between the two ends. Germline-derived CDR1 and CDR2 are MNHEY and SMNVEV (reference sequence).

The chain links TRBV12-3 or TRBV12-4 to TRBJ2-7; D uncertain. Trimming shortened V by 1 base and J by 6 bases, and 7 bases separated the two germline ends. The length of the CDR3 is 12 residues. CDR3 in amino acids: CASSLGPLEQYF. In DNA, the CDR3 is TGTGCCAGCAGTTTAGGTCCTCTCGAGCAGTACTTC.

This clonotype was seen a handful of times. The chain uses TRBV7-6 and TRBJ1-4, with D maybe TRBD1 (6 bases). Germline V gives CDR1 SGHVS, CDR2 FNYEAQ. The CDR3 consists of 15 residues. The V end was cut by 3 bases, the J end by 0 bases, with 8 bases between. CDR3 in DNA: TGTGCCAGCAGCTTCAGGGGAACAACTAATGAAAAACTGTTTTTT. It specifies CASSFRGTTNEKLFF.

V usage is TRBV6-1 and J usage is TRBJ2-7, with 7 bases lining up with TRBD1. The CDR3 is made up of 15 amino acids. Trimming removed 3 bases from V and 3 bases from J; junction bases left unmatched: 8. From germline, CDR1 is MNHNS and CDR2 SASEGT. CDR3 region: CASSDSQGVGYEQYF. CDR3 nucleotides: TGTGCCAGCAGTGATTCCCAGGGGGTTGGCTACGAGCAGTACTTC.

This clonotype was observed a few times. The chain has TRBV2 and TRBJ2-4; the D is unclear. Germline lookup yields CDR1 SNHLY and CDR2 FYNNEI. V was cut by 8 bases and J by 0 bases, with 23 bases left in between. The CDR3 runs to 18 residues. The CDR3 DNA sequence: TGTGCCAGCCGAGAAGCACGTGGCAGGCGATTAGCCAAAAACATTCAGTACTTC. It specifies CASREARGRRLAKNIQYF.

Points on this clonotype: This likely stems from a read error, as it lies one base from a far larger clone. The rearrangement uses TRBV7-2 and TRBJ1-1; no clear D. CDR1 and CDR2 from the germline V gene are SGHTA and FQGNSA. The ends were cut back, 8 bases at V and 2 bases at J, with 12 bases in the middle. The CDR3 contains 13 residues. CDR3 sequence reads: CASGSRGNTEAFF. CDR3 nucleotide sequence: TGTGCCAGCGGCTCCCGGGGAAACACTGAAGCTTTCTTT.

The J gene is TRBJ1-4, the V gene TRBV28, with D possibly TRBD1 on 5 matching bases. CDR3 length equals 15 residues. The germline gives CDR1 MDHEN, CDR2 SYDVKM. V shed 2 bases and J shed 8 bases, with 15 bases lying between them. CDR3 DNA: TGTGCCAGCAGTTTAATTGGGGGAATAGACGAAAAACTGTTTTTT. It translates to CASSLIGGIDEKLFF.

Many counts were recorded for this clonotype. The rearrangement joins TRBV7-2 to TRBJ1-5, with a tentative D call TRBD1 (5 bases). The CDR3 length is 12 residues. CDR1 and CDR2 (germline): SGHTA, FQGNSA. The V end was cut by 2 bases, the J end by 6 bases, with 5 bases between. CDR3 region: CASSLRGQPQHF. The CDR3 nucleotides are TGTGCCAGCAGCTTAAGGGGTCAGCCCCAGCATTTT. The whole variable domain, remainder taken from reference TRBV7-2 and TRBJ1-5, is GAGVSQSPSNKVTEKGKDVELRCDPISGHTALYWYRQSLGQGLEFLIYFQGNSAPDKSGLPSDRFSAERTGGSVSTLTIQRTQQEDSAVYLCASSLRGQPQHFGDGTRLSIL.

In this sample, this clonotype turned up a few times. This sequence joins TRBV20-1 and TRBJ1-6; D call uncertain. V was shortened by 5 bases and J by 0 bases, with 11 bases between the two germline ends. The CDR3 spans 15 residues. Germline V gene sequence: CDR1 DFQATT, CDR2 SNEGSKA (reference sequence). For the CDR3, the DNA is TGCAGTGCTCGCCCGGCCGGCTCCTATAATTCACCCCTCCACTTT. Translation gives CSARPAGSYNSPLHF.

The V call is TRBV6-2 or TRBV6-3, the J call TRBJ2-7; a possible D gene is TRBD2 (5 bases). The CDR3 is 15 residues long. Germline V gene sequence: CDR1 MNHEY, CDR2 SVGEGT. V was cut by 4 bases and J by 0 bases, with 13 bases left in between. The CDR3 is CASSFLGDSSYEQYF. As DNA, the CDR3 is TGTGCCAGCAGTTTCCTCGGGGATAGCTCCTACGAGCAGTACTTC.

The chain employs TRBV10-3 and TRBJ2-7; D unclear. This CDR3 spans 14 amino acids. Germline V gives CDR1 ENHRY, CDR2 SYGVKD. The V and J ends lost 3 bases and 0 bases respectively, with 9 bases between them. The CDR3 loop reads CAISDTPSSYEQYF. The CDR3 coding sequence is TGTGCCATCAGTGACACCCCTAGCTCCTACGAGCAGTACTTC.

This clonotype was detected many times. The CDR3 reads CASSSRLAGVDTQYF. In nucleotides, the CDR3 is TGTGCCAGCAGCTCCAGACTAGCGGGGGTCGATACGCAGTATTTT. V and J are TRBV7-2 and TRBJ2-3, with TRBD2 matching over 12 bases. Germline CDR1 is SGHTA and CDR2 is FQGNSA. The CDR3 is made up of 15 amino acids. Losses at the gene ends were 4 bases for V and 6 bases for J; bases not matched to a gene: 5.

The chain recombines TRBV11-2 with TRBJ2-2; 9 bases are shared with TRBD2. Germline trimming cut 5 bases from V and 7 bases from J; bases unmatched to any gene: 11. The CDR3 is made up of 16 amino acids. Germline assignment: CDR1 SGHAT and CDR2 FQNNGV. CDR3 DNA sequence: TGTGCCAGCAGCCTTCAGCGGGAGGTCCTTCTCGGGGAGCTGTTTTTT. Translated, it gives CASSLQREVLLGELFF.

The table lists this clonotype with a count of one. The CDR3 is CAISDTPTSGEGDTQYF. The CDR3 DNA is TGTGCCATCAGTGATACCCCGACTAGCGGGGAAGGAGATACGCAGTATTTT. The rearrangement links TRBV10-3 to TRBJ2-3, with 11 bases matching TRBD2. CDR1 is ENHRY, CDR2 SYGVKD, per germline. CDR3 length equals 17 residues. With 3 bases clipped from V and 5 bases from J, the junction kept 10 bases outside the gene matches.

The rearrangement uses TRBV6-8 and TRBJ2-4, with D maybe TRBD1 (5 bases). CDR1 is MNHGY, CDR2 SAAAGT, per germline. This CDR3 is built from 13 residues. With 0 bases removed from V and 9 bases from J, the gap between germline ends came to 9 bases. CDR3 sequence reads: CASSYSSRGIQYF. DNA of the CDR3: TGTGCCAGCAGTTACTCGAGTAGGGGCATTCAGTACTTC.

This sequence joins TRBV28 and TRBJ2-7; 14 nucleotides line up with TRBD2. This CDR3 region has 14 residues. J gave up 9 bases and V 4 bases, and 5 bases lay outside the gene matches. Germline V lookup: CDR1 MDHEN, CDR2 SYDVKM. CDR3 sequence reads: CASSSTSGRAGQYF. CDR3 nucleotide sequence: TGTGCCAGCAGTTCGACTAGCGGGAGGGCGGGGCAGTACTTC.